This T cell receptor (beta chain) was profiled in a study of blood T cell repertoires in COVID-19. About the study: Acute and convalescent COVID-19 specimens originated in the United States, Italy and Spain. PBMCs, B-cell-depleted T cells, or T cells were the source of the cDNA or gDNA that made up the material.

Original analysis: Counts of nucleated cells, estimated from reference gene primer amplification, were obtained. TCRdb's table, derived via immunoSEQ multiplex PCR, lists solely in-frame clones and lacks some. V and J calls and clone size are copied from that table; D and trimming were computed from the DNA. The data show 100,000 to 150,000 clones, more than 75% seen once. Per germline, CDR1 KGHSH and CDR2 LQKENI. The CDR3 sequence is 16 residues long. V shed 1 base, J shed 5 bases, and the junction held 6 bases outside the gene matches. The material sequenced was peripheral blood. The chain links TRBV18 to TRBJ2-7, with 12 bases that match TRBD1. The sequence was collected from a man between 70 and 80 years old with active COVID-19. The CDR3: CASSPLGTGGNHEQYF. CDR3 DNA sequence: TGTGCCAGCTCACCACTCGGGACAGGGGGCAACCACGAGCAGTACTTC.